This T cell receptor beta chain came from a study of blood T cells in healthy people across ages (dated by TCRdb to between 2014 and 2017). General notes on the study: In model experiments, roughly one uniquely barcoded TCR beta cDNA molecule per two T cells was captured by template switching. To avoid experimental bias, donors of different ages were distributed randomly across sequencing lanes. The study analyzed two additional independent replicas of 1 million unique cDNA reads from the same blood draw for two donors, one aged 18 to 30 and one aged 80 or older. Age-related changes in TCR beta repertoire diversity were measured in the study by deep sequencing normalized with unique cDNA molecular identifiers. The donors were split into four age groups: young (average approximately 16 years), middle-aged (more than 35), aged (about 62) and long-lived (approximately 80). Overall study results and their limits: The CMV infection status of donors was not known, potentially confounding age-related changes in expanded clonotypes. Bulk unsorted PBMC profiling prevented conclusive comparison of naive and antigen-experienced compartments. The percentage of naive T cells measured by flow cytometry correlated strongly with observed TCR beta diversity. Estimates of total diversity based on one million sequenced T cells were considered lower bounds and underestimates. As age increased, observed TCR beta diversity per million T cells dropped in a roughly linear way, and a significant reduction was already evident by age 40. The long-lived group showed more naive CD4+ T cells, fewer expanded clones and increased TCR diversity than the aged group, suggesting age selection.

The roughly 38 donors, aged about 6 to 95 years, were systemically healthy Caucasian individuals from Russia. Each donor gave 8 to 10 milliliters of peripheral blood, drawn into EDTA-treated Vacutainer tubes. Ficoll-Paque density-gradient centrifugation was used to isolate PBMCs, with at least 6 million obtained per sample. Trizol reagent was used to extract total RNA from PBMCs, with at least 6 micrograms per sample. The percentages of naive CD45RAhigh/CD27high T cells were determined by flow cytometry on a PBMC aliquot from every donor. For this clonotype: Its antigen specificity is not known. One base away there is no much larger clone; base qualities are not given.

The library was generated by 5' RACE. TCRdb records Illumina HiSeq 2500 as the sequencer. A second about 7 to 11 cycle PCR used a sample-barcoded 5' primer and a J-beta primer mix. Each TCR beta cDNA molecule received a unique molecular identifier from a template-switch 5' adaptor carrying 12 random nucleotides. Each sample yielded at least 3 million CDR3-containing paired-end reads. First-strand cDNA synthesis was performed from all RNA using the Mint cDNA synthesis kit, with priming by a TRBC-specific oligonucleotide. Following uracil-DNA glycosylase treatment, all cDNA underwent a first 18-cycle PCR with the universal primers M1SS and BC2_uni_R. The paper's data handling went like this. Each sample was normalized by randomly selecting 1 million high-quality reads, each carrying a distinct molecular identifier. Reads sharing molecular identifiers were discarded rather than binned into consensus sequences. MiTCR, set to a Q25 quality threshold and the strictest error-elimination algorithm, was used for CDR3 identification, clonotype clustering and error correction. A nonparametric unseen species model with Euler transformation was used to estimate lower-bound total TCR beta diversity. TCRdb's own reprocessing of the public reads used fastp at Q25 and MiXCR and kept productive beta chains. Rows with one shared CDR3 protein collapse into an entry with the most common genes and DNA. TCRdb, rather than the study authors, made the V and J calls. The sample table lists roughly 410,000 distinct CDR3 sequences, roughly half of them with a count of one. The ten top clones hold under 65% of the sample.

The germline V gene provides CDR1 KGHDR and CDR2 SFDVKD. The CDR3 numbers 13 residues from cysteine through phenylalanine. Only the CDR3 portion is preserved as DNA: 39 bases, with reading frame beginning at the first base. For this chain, trimming is 2 bases at the V end and 10 bases at the J end, and the number of junction bases without a gene match is 5. The source of this sequence is a man between 60 and 75 years old in good health. Recombination joined TRBV24-1 with TRBJ2-3, with 7 bases in between that match TRBD1. The sequenced sample was blood. The sequenced DNA: TGTGCCACCAGTGATTGGGGACAGACGGCGCAGTATTTT. It specifies CATSDWGQTAQYF.